This T cell receptor beta chain is from a study of cytomegalovirus exposure and HLA in healthy donors. PCR employed 60 Vbeta and 13 Jbeta primers. Sequencing used immunoSEQ multiplex PCR; TCRdb keeps in-frame clones, though not all of them. This sample yields over 150,000 clones, of which around 83% are seen a single time; 1.5% to 2% belongs to the top ten. Overall study results and limits: Earlier results showed most TCR beta V segments being productive about 87% or about 30% of the time. A missense DCLRE1C variant was associated with V- and J-gene trimming of TCR beta chains in a later analysis, and an independent cohort replicated the association. Researchers reported in a later analysis that common viral pathogens appeared linked to several top clusters. Whilst most TCR sequences proved rare, a subset of public TCRs occurred across many donors.

This clone was found once. Its target is not known. The CDR3 contains 16 residues. From germline, CDR1 is ENHRY and CDR2 SYGVKD. V lost 2 bases to trimming and J lost 4 bases, with 17 bases between them. V gene TRBV10-3 combines with J gene TRBJ2-5; a possible D gene is TRBD1 (5 bases). Sequenced material: PBMCs. This clonotype originated in a man aged 50 to 60 in good health and CMV-seronegative. The CDR3 is CAISEGAGVGSETQYF. As DNA, the CDR3 is TGTGCCATCAGTGAGGGGGCCGGCGTGGGGTCAGAGACCCAGTACTTC.